This T cell receptor beta chain stems from a study of blood T cells in healthy people across ages (dated by TCRdb to the mid-2010s). Study-level background: In model experiments, template switching captured roughly one uniquely barcoded TCR beta cDNA molecule for every two T cells. The study measured age-related changes in TCR beta repertoire diversity using deep sequencing normalized with unique cDNA molecular identifiers. Four age groups were formed from the donors: young (average roughly 15 years), middle-aged (approximately 39), aged (about 62) and long-lived (approximately 78). To avoid experimental bias, donors of different ages were spread randomly across the sequencing lanes. For two donors (one aged 18 to 30 and one aged 80 or older), the study analyzed two additional independent replicas of 1 million unique cDNA reads from the same blood draw. What the authors observed across the whole study: Compared with the aged group, the long-lived group had more naive CD4+ T cells, fewer expanded clones and increased TCR diversity, a pattern suggesting age selection. Bulk unsorted PBMC profiling prevented conclusive comparison of naive and antigen-experienced compartments. A strong correlation was found between observed TCR beta diversity and the percentage of naive T cells measured by flow cytometry. The CMV infection status of donors was not known, potentially confounding age-related changes in expanded clonotypes. Total diversity estimates from one million sequenced T cells were considered lower bounds and underestimates. As age increased, observed TCR beta diversity per million T cells dropped in a roughly linear way, and a significant reduction was already evident by age 40.

In this sample, this clonotype turned up a few times. Its specific antigen is unknown. No much larger clone is present one base from it, and per-base qualities are unavailable. The protocol used for the library was 5' RACE. TCRdb lists the instrument as Illumina HiSeq 2500. A second roughly 7 to 11 cycle PCR used a sample-barcoded 5' primer and a J-beta primer mix. A template-switch 5' adaptor carrying 12 random nucleotides introduced a unique molecular identifier onto each TCR beta cDNA molecule. Each sample yielded at least 2.5 million CDR3-containing paired-end reads. First-strand cDNA synthesis was performed from all RNA using the Mint cDNA synthesis kit, with priming by a TRBC-specific oligonucleotide. All cDNA was treated with uracil-DNA glycosylase and then went through a first 18-cycle PCR with the universal primers M1SS and BC2_uni_R. In the paper's pipeline: Each sample was normalized by randomly selecting 1 million high-quality reads, each carrying a distinct molecular identifier. Reads sharing molecular identifiers were discarded rather than binned into consensus sequences. CDR3 identification, clonotype clustering and error correction used MiTCR with a Q25 quality threshold and the strictest error-elimination algorithm. A nonparametric unseen species model with Euler transformation was used to estimate a lower bound on total TCR beta diversity. TCRdb reworked the public reads: Q25 trimming with fastp, MiXCR clone assembly, productive beta chains retained. Every distinct CDR3 protein forms one entry, paired with its most common genes and DNA. The V and J calls come from TCRdb's annotation, not from the publication. Present in this sample are around 1,500,000 distinct CDR3 sequences, approximately 28% of which were seen just once. The ten largest make up around 7.7% of the sample.

The V and J ends are trimmed by 4 bases and 5 bases, leaving 17 bases between them. The CDR3 contains 14 residues, cysteine and phenylalanine counted. This entry keeps only the CDR3 DNA: 42 bases, framed from base 1. CDR1 and CDR2 were assigned from the germline V gene (reference sequence) as DFQATT and SNEGSKA. The donors were some 36 Caucasian individuals from Russia, aged roughly 6 to 100 years, who were systemically healthy. Ten milliliters of peripheral blood were drawn from each donor into EDTA-treated Vacutainer tubes. Ficoll-Paque density-gradient centrifugation was used to isolate PBMCs, with at least 7 million per sample. Total RNA, at least 6 micrograms per sample, was extracted from PBMCs with Trizol reagent. The percentages of naive CD45RAhigh/CD27high T cells were determined by flow cytometry on a PBMC aliquot from every donor.

Rearrangement joined TRBV20-1 to TRBJ2-5; the D element might be TRBD1 or TRBD2, as each aligns at 6 bases. This clonotype originated in a woman aged 30 to 39 in good health. Sequencing used blood. The CDR3 region has the sequence CSATPRGLVETQYF. The nucleotide sequence reads as follows: TGCAGTGCTACTCCCCGGGGGCTCGTCGAGACCCAGTACTTC.